The 4 T cell receptor beta chains below were found in one sample sequenced in a study of blood T cell repertoires in COVID-19. The table came from immunoSEQ multiplex PCR; TCRdb's copy has only in-frame clones and leaves some out. Of under 200,000 clones in the sample, approximately 80% were seen once. Specimen: PBMCs or T cells enriched from blood (not recorded which). The receptor source for this set is a woman aged 60-75 years who had recovered from COVID-19.

This rearrangement joins TRBV19 to TRBJ2-2; tentative D call: TRBD2 (5 bases). CDR3 length: 14 amino acids. V lost 10 bases and J lost 7, with 19 bases in between. Germline lookup yields CDR1 LNHDA and CDR2 SQIVND (reference sequence). CDR3 loop: CATSSIGGNGELFF. Here the CDR3 DNA reads TGTGCCACTTCAAGTATTGGAGGCAACGGGGAGCTGTTTTTT. The entire variable domain, with the rest obtained from reference TRBV19 and TRBJ2-2, is as follows: DGGITQSPKYLFRKEGQNVTLSCEQNLNHDAMYWYRQDPGQGLRLIYYSQIVNDFQKGDIAEGYSVSREKKESFPLTVTSAQKNPTAFYLCATSSIGGNGELFFGEGSRLTVL.

As concerns this clone: Other DNA sequences of this sample code for an identical CDR3. The J gene is TRBJ2-1, the V gene TRBV28; D gene ambiguous. Germline CDR1 MDHEN, CDR2 SYDVKM. The CDR3 sequence is 12 residues long. With 6 bases removed from V and 2 bases from J, the gap between germline ends came to 5 bases. The CDR3: CASRSAYNEQFF. As DNA, the CDR3 is TGTGCCAGCAGGTCTGCCTACAATGAGCAGTTCTTC.

This clone appeared a single time. The chain uses TRBV7-2 and TRBJ2-3, with 9 bases identical to TRBD1. This CDR3 has 15 amino acids. V trimming: 5 bases; J trimming: 1 base; junction bases outside the gene matches: 4. Germline V gene data show CDR1 as SGHTA and CDR2 as FQGNSA. CDR3 sequence: CASSPRTGGTDTQYF. CDR3 DNA: TGTGCCAGCAGCCCTCGGACAGGGGGCACAGATACGCAGTATTTT.

This clone was counted only a few times. This chain connects TRBV7-8 to TRBJ1-2; TRBD1 matches at 10 bases. Germline V gene sequence: CDR1 SGHVS, CDR2 FQNEAQ. V lost 4 bases to trimming and J lost 4 bases; unmatched junction nucleotides: 9. The length of the CDR3 is 16 residues. The CDR3 here is CASSSWSGTGVYGYTF. Here the CDR3 DNA reads TGTGCCAGCAGCTCCTGGTCGGGGACAGGGGTCTATGGCTACACCTTC.